The present T cell receptor (beta chain) was sequenced within a study of shared clonotypes between healthy human individuals. This clone was seen a handful of times. This table comes from immunoSEQ multiplex PCR, and its TCRdb copy is limited to in-frame clones, with some not included. Of 850,000 to 1,200,000 clones in the sample, about 80% were seen once. The sequence derives from a man younger than 35 in good health. Sample: memory CD4+ T cells sorted from blood. Subset specified: CD45RA-negative fraction.

This chain's CDR3 is CASSTGTGGSPLHF. CDR3 sequence (DNA): TGTGCCAGCAGTACCGGGACAGGGGGATCACCCCTCCACTTT. V is TRBV6-6 and J is TRBJ1-6; 11 bases match TRBD1. The CDR3 length is 14 residues. Germline values: CDR1 MNHNY, CDR2 SVGAGI (reference sequence). V was clipped by 5 bases and J by 10 bases; unmatched bases: 4.